The 21 T cell receptor beta chains presented below share a single source sample, sequenced in a study of monozygotic twins with inflammatory bowel disease (dated 2019 in TCRdb). Receptors were amplified or captured by 5' RACE. The run used an Illumina HiSeq 2500. TCRdb reprocessed the reads into one record per CDR3 protein sequence, lacking DNA. The sample's own table lists 110,000 or so distinct CDR3 sequences. In total, the top ten clones hold about an eighth of the sample. The specimen was blood. These receptors all stem from a human donor with ulcerative colitis or Crohn's disease, or a healthy co-twin of an affected twin (not recorded which).

V usage is TRBV6-6 and J usage is TRBJ2-1. The CDR3 loop spans 13 amino acids. CDR1 and CDR2 from the germline V gene are MNHNY and SVGAGI (reference sequence). CDR3 loop: CASSQPENREQFF.

The V call is TRBV5-1, the J call TRBJ2-1; as DNA is missing, the TRBD2 call by TCRdb cannot be tested. The CDR3 length is 16 residues. Germline assignment: CDR1 SGHRS and CDR2 YFSETQ. CDR3 sequence reads: CASSLGRGATGNEQFF.

The CDR3 loop reads CASSLRPDLSYNSPLHF. This chain joins TRBV27 and TRBJ1-6. The CDR3 runs 17 residues. Germline CDR1 and CDR2: MNHEY and SMNVEV (reference sequence).

The chain couples TRBV15 to TRBJ1-1; the TCRdb call, TRBD1, lacks DNA for checking. The CDR3 is 14 residues long. Germline-derived CDR1 and CDR2 are LNHNV and YYDKDF (reference sequence). The CDR3 loop is CATSRFTGDTEAFF.

This chain's CDR3 is CASSPRGRMEQYF. The rearrangement joins TRBV7-9 to TRBJ2-7; TCRdb calls TRBD1, which cannot be checked without DNA. This CDR3 region has 13 residues. Germline CDR1 is SEHNR and CDR2 is FQNEAQ (reference sequence).

The rearrangement uses TRBV10-3 and TRBJ2-5; TCRdb gives TRBD1 as the D gene, but with no DNA this cannot be confirmed. Per germline, CDR1 ENHRY and CDR2 SYGVKD. This CDR3 has 16 residues. The CDR3 here is CAISPEINRGLETQYF.

The chain recombines TRBV5-1 with TRBJ2-1; there is no DNA to check the TCRdb D call of TRBD1. Germline values: CDR1 SGHRS, CDR2 YFSETQ. The CDR3 extends over 14 amino acids. The CDR3 protein is CASSSSGAYNEQFF.

The chain is built from TRBV20-1 and TRBJ1-1. CDR1 and CDR2 from the germline V gene are DFQATT and SNEGSKA (reference sequence). The CDR3 spans 11 residues. The chain's CDR3 is CSARVKGEAFF.

This rearrangement joins TRBV10-3 to TRBJ1-5; without DNA, the TCRdb call of TRBD1 cannot be checked. Germline CDR1 ENHRY, CDR2 SYGVKD. There are 17 residues in the CDR3. The CDR3 sequence is CAISESFPSQSGQPQHF.

The V gene is TRBV7-2, the J gene TRBJ2-5; TCRdb's D call, TRBD1, is unchecked because there is no DNA. The CDR3 extends over 14 amino acids. Germline V CDR1 and CDR2: SGHTA, FQGNSA. The CDR3 spells CASSLIRGEETQYF.

V is TRBV5-1 and J is TRBJ2-7; no DNA is available, so the TRBD1 call from TCRdb remains unchecked. Germline values: CDR1 SGHRS, CDR2 YFSETQ. The length of the CDR3 is 14 residues. The CDR3 loop is CASSTGTGAYEQYF.

V is TRBV27 and J is TRBJ1-5. The germline V gene has CDR1 MNHEY and CDR2 SMNVEV (reference sequence). The CDR3 is made up of 14 amino acids. This CDR3 is CASSAPGALEPQHF.

The V gene is TRBV18, the J gene TRBJ1-1; the D gene TCRdb calls, TRBD1, cannot be checked with no DNA. CDR1 is KGHSH and CDR2 is LQKENI in the germline V gene. The CDR3 is 15 amino acids. CDR3: CASSAGLGADTEAFF.

This chain uses TRBV20-1 with TRBJ2-1; TCRdb outputs TRBD1, but without DNA this stays unchecked. CDR1 is DFQATT and CDR2 is SNEGSKA in the germline V gene (reference sequence). The CDR3 is 16 amino acids. This CDR3 reads CSARDPLSATYNEQFF.

V is TRBV7-2 and J is TRBJ1-5; checking the TCRdb D call of TRBD1 is not possible without DNA. The CDR3 has 15 residues. Looked up from germline, CDR1 is SGHTA and CDR2 is FQGNSA. CDR3 protein: CASAIGTPSNQPQHF.

V is TRBV15 and J is TRBJ1-5. The germline CDR1 and CDR2 sequences are LNHNV and YYDKDF (reference sequence). The CDR3 extends over 16 amino acids. CDR3 loop: CATSRDPGGRRQPQHF.

This chain links TRBV5-1 with TRBJ2-3; TCRdb indicates TRBD1, and absent DNA this call remains unverified. The CDR3 contains 15 residues. In germline, CDR1 is SGHRS, CDR2 YFSETQ. CDR3 residues: CASSLRAGTTDTQYF.

The chain recombines TRBV9 with TRBJ1-1. CDR3 length: 13 residues. Germline CDR1 reads SGDLS; CDR2 reads YYNGEE. The CDR3 here is CASSVEVNTEAFF.

The genes are TRBV4-1 and TRBJ2-3. The CDR3 consists of 14 residues. From germline, CDR1 is MGHRA and CDR2 YSYEKL. This CDR3 reads CASSYDTPADTQYF.

The chain recombines TRBV6-2 or TRBV6-3 with TRBJ1-6; without DNA, the TCRdb call of TRBD1 cannot be checked. The CDR3 extends over 14 amino acids. Germline CDR1 MNHEY, CDR2 SVGEGT. This CDR3 is CASTAGTSNSPLHF.

This sequence joins TRBV29-1 and TRBJ2-7; the D call from TCRdb, TRBD2, cannot be confirmed without DNA. CDR3 length: 13 amino acids. Per germline, CDR1 SQVTM and CDR2 ANQGSEA. The CDR3 sequence is CSAISDWKPEQYF.